This TCR beta chain was identified during a study of CD8+CD57+ T cells in acquired aplastic anemia. Notes on the study in general: Common to patients and controls were twenty-nine CD8+ CDR3 sequences.

The germline gives CDR1 SGDLS, CDR2 YYNGEE. The CDR3 is 13 residues long. V gave up 2 bases and J gave up 13 bases, with 13 bases separating them. Genomic DNA provided the template from which TCR beta VDJ and CDR3 profiles were obtained. MiXCR, run by TCRdb on the reads, gives a single entry per CDR3 protein. The sample lists 250,000 to 300,000 distinct CDR3 sequences; 56% were seen once. This clonotype was counted between two and nine times. The antigen is undetermined. The origin of this receptor is a human donor with severe aplastic anemia or a healthy control (not recorded which). The V gene is TRBV9, the J gene TRBJ1-6; the D is unclear. The sample consisted of sorted CD4+, CD8+, or CD8+CD57+ T cells (not recorded which) from PBMCs. Here the CDR3 reads CASSVGDAAPLHF. In DNA, the CDR3 is TGTGCCAGCAGCGTCGGTGACGCGGCGCCCCTCCACTTT. The complete variable domain, with remaining parts taken from reference TRBV9 and TRBJ1-6, reads DSGVTQTPKHLITATGQRVTLRCSPRSGDLSVYWYQQSLDQGLQFLIQYYNGEERAKGNILERFSAQQFPDLHSELNLSSLELGDSALYFCASSVGDAAPLHFGNGTRLTVT.